A selection of T cell receptor beta chains follows, all from one sample in a study of blood T cell repertoires in COVID-19. The method was immunoSEQ multiplex PCR; TCRdb's version includes in-frame clones alone and lacks a portion of them. This repertoire shows 150,000 to 200,000 clones, approximately 79% found once; its top ten account for around 7%. The sequenced sample was peripheral blood. These TCRs come from a woman aged 35 to 49 with COVID-19, enrolled during active disease. The CDR3 runs from the conserved cysteine through the conserved F or W. A D gene is named only where the DNA matches it firmly. Clone size is not always given. Where it is, it says once, few, many or a class for expanded clones.

clone_size	v_call	j_call	d_call	cdr3_aa	cdr3_nt
NA	TRBV6-2/TRBV6-3	TRBJ2-2	NA	CASSIQPTGELFF	TGTGCCAGCAGCATACAGCCCACCGGGGAGCTGTTTTTT
NA	TRBV7-8	TRBJ2-3	NA	CASSSPGLLTSTDTQYF	TGTGCCAGCAGCTCACCGGGACTCCTAACGAGCACAGATACGCAGTATTTT
NA	TRBV16	TRBJ1-2	NA	CASSQFGGYTF	TGTGCCAGCAGCCAATTCGGGGGCTACACCTTC
once	TRBV6-9	TRBJ1-6	NA	CASSFIHPGHSTSPLHF	TGTGCCAGCAGTTTCATACACCCGGGACATTCTACTTCACCCCTCCACTTT
NA	TRBV28	TRBJ1-5	NA	CASSLYSGGASQPQHF	TGTGCCAGCAGTTTATATTCGGGTGGAGCGTCTCAGCCCCAGCATTTT
NA	TRBV27	TRBJ1-2	TRBD1	CASSFSGTEDLYGYTF	TGTGCCAGCAGTTTCTCCGGGACAGAAGATCTCTATGGCTACACCTTC
NA	TRBV30	TRBJ1-5	TRBD1	CAWRLKGARSNQPQHF	TGTGCCTGGAGGTTAAAGGGGGCGCGGAGCAATCAGCCCCAGCATTTT
NA	TRBV7-2	TRBJ1-5	NA	CASSLGAGEGNQPQHF	TGTGCCAGCAGCTTAGGAGCCGGGGAGGGCAATCAGCCCCAGCATTTT
NA	TRBV7-2	TRBJ2-5	NA	CASSFFQGTQYF	TGTGCCAGCAGCTTCTTTCAGGGGACCCAGTACTTC
NA	TRBV28	TRBJ2-5	NA	CASSLSMETQYF	TGTGCCAGCAGTTTATCAATGGAGACCCAGTACTTC
NA	TRBV20-1	TRBJ2-3	NA	CSAWRGDTQYF	TGCAGTGCATGGCGGGGAGATACGCAGTATTTT
NA	TRBV5-4	TRBJ2-7	NA	CASSPLGTGLAEQYF	TGTGCCAGCAGCCCGCTGGGCACAGGGTTGGCCGAGCAGTACTTC
NA	TRBV14	TRBJ2-7	TRBD2	CASSQSRDYSYEQYF	TGTGCCAGCAGCCAATCCCGGGACTACTCCTACGAGCAGTACTTC
NA	TRBV28	TRBJ1-4	TRBD1	CASSSRDSNEKLFF	TGTGCCAGCAGCTCCCGGGACAGTAATGAAAAACTGTTTTTT
few	TRBV5-1	TRBJ1-1	TRBD1	CACSGGRRDTEAFF	TGCGCCTGCTCAGGGGGCCGGAGGGACACTGAAGCTTTCTTT
NA	TRBV20-1	TRBJ2-7	NA	CSASKRGYSYEQYF	TGCAGTGCTAGTAAGCGTGGGTACTCCTACGAGCAGTACTTC
NA	TRBV5-6	TRBJ1-5	TRBD1	CASSLGPGGGQPQHF	TGTGCCAGCAGCTTGGGCCCAGGGGGCGGTCAGCCCCAGCATTTT
NA	TRBV27	TRBJ2-1	NA	CASSLGLNNEQFF	TGTGCCAGCAGTTTGGGCCTTAACAATGAGCAGTTCTTC
NA	TRBV25-1	TRBJ2-3	TRBD2	CASSEGQGGYRVDTQYF	TGTGCCAGCAGCGAGGGGCAGGGAGGGTATCGGGTAGATACGCAGTATTTT
once	TRBV5-1	TRBJ1-2	NA	CASSLDRLNYGYTF	TGCGCCAGCAGCTTGGACAGGCTTAACTATGGCTACACCTTC
NA	TRBV9	TRBJ1-2	NA	CASSGEGGYTF	TGTGCCAGCAGCGGGGAGGGTGGCTACACCTTC
NA	TRBV2	TRBJ1-5	TRBD1	CASSEDRSNQPQHF	TGTGCCAGCTCTGAGGACAGGAGCAATCAGCCCCAGCATTTT
NA	TRBV7-8	TRBJ2-5	NA	CASSFLTGETQYF	TGTGCCAGCAGCTTTCTAACAGGGGAGACCCAGTACTTC
NA	TRBV5-6	TRBJ1-6	NA	CASSRTPTDSYNSPLHF	TGTGCCAGCAGCCGGACCCCTACGGACAGTTATAATTCACCCCTCCACTTT
NA	TRBV6-5	TRBJ1-4	NA	CASSHRQRVNEKLFF	TGTGCCAGCAGTCACCGACAGAGAGTTAATGAAAAACTGTTTTTT
NA	TRBV3-1/TRBV3-2	TRBJ1-4	NA	CASSPRGQEKLFF	TGTGCCAGCAGCCCCAGAGGGCAGGAAAAACTGTTTTTT
NA	TRBV7-9	TRBJ1-2	NA	CASFRMIYGYTF	TGTGCCAGCTTCAGGATGATCTATGGCTACACCTTC
NA	TRBV20-1	TRBJ1-1	NA	CSAYTTEAFF	TGCAGTGCATATACAACTGAAGCTTTCTTT
few	TRBV3-1/TRBV3-2	TRBJ1-2	TRBD1	CASSQGGTATVYGYTF	TGTGCCAGCAGCCAAGGGGGGACAGCCACCGTCTATGGCTACACCTTC
NA	TRBV9	TRBJ1-6	NA	CASSVAQGGSPLHF	TGTGCCAGCAGCGTAGCACAGGGTGGATCACCCCTCCACTTT
NA	TRBV28	TRBJ2-7	NA	CASSFPGVDEQYF	TGTGCCAGCAGTTTTCCGGGAGTTGACGAGCAGTACTTC
NA	TRBV5-5	TRBJ1-1	NA	CASSRGANTEAFF	TGTGCCAGCAGCCGTGGAGCGAACACTGAAGCTTTCTTT
NA	TRBV28	TRBJ2-3	NA	CASNKGGSTDTQYF	TGTGCCAGCAATAAGGGGGGGTCCACAGATACGCAGTATTTT
NA	TRBV19	TRBJ2-2	TRBD2	CASILAVNTGELFF	TGTGCCAGTATACTAGCGGTAAACACCGGGGAGCTGTTTTTT
NA	TRBV6-6	TRBJ2-1	TRBD2	CASSYERGGLDEQFF	TGTGCCAGCAGTTACGAGCGGGGGGGGCTAGATGAGCAGTTCTTC
NA	TRBV11-3	TRBJ2-7	NA	CASSQGDFSYEQYF	TGTGCCAGCAGCCAGGGGGACTTCTCCTACGAGCAGTACTTC
NA	TRBV2	TRBJ1-5	NA	CASSGEAYSNQPQHF	TGTGCCAGCAGTGGCGAGGCGTATAGCAATCAGCCCCAGCATTTT
NA	TRBV18	TRBJ1-2	TRBD1	CASSRQGDGYTF	TGTGCCAGCTCCAGACAGGGGGATGGCTACACCTTC
NA	TRBV6-4	TRBJ1-1	NA	CASSGGANTEAFF	TGTGCCAGCAGTGGTGGGGCGAACACTGAAGCTTTCTTT
few	TRBV4-1	TRBJ2-7	TRBD1	CASREADRPREQYF	TGCGCCAGCAGAGAGGCGGACAGGCCGAGGGAGCAGTACTTC
NA	TRBV19	TRBJ1-5	NA	CASTVGGRASNQPQHF	TGTGCCAGTACGGTTGGGGGCCGGGCGAGCAATCAGCCCCAGCATTTT
NA	TRBV24-1	TRBJ2-1	TRBD1	CATSDRTGRLNEQFF	TGTGCCACCAGTGATAGGACAGGGAGACTCAATGAGCAGTTCTTC
NA	TRBV27	TRBJ1-1	TRBD1	CASSYSNAGTGRLNTEAFF	TGTGCCAGCAGTTACTCCAACGCCGGGACAGGGAGGTTGAACACTGAAGCTTTCTTT
NA	TRBV19	TRBJ2-5	NA	CASRGVSVGETQYF	TGTGCCAGTAGAGGGGTTTCGGTGGGGGAGACCCAGTACTTC
NA	TRBV2	TRBJ2-2	TRBD2	CASNGASGYTGELFF	TGTGCCAGCAATGGGGCTAGCGGATACACCGGGGAGCTGTTTTTT